This T cell receptor beta chain was sequenced during a study of blood T cells in healthy people across ages. Overall study: With template switching, about one barcoded beta molecule was captured per two T cells. Notes on the study in general: Nothing was known about donor CMV status, and this possibly confounded expanded clonotype changes.

Points on this clonotype: The antigen remains undetermined.

Per the germline V gene, CDR1 is DFQATT and CDR2 is SNEGSKA (reference sequence). The ends were cut back, 0 bases at V and 4 bases at J, with 27 bases in the middle. The CDR3 runs 19 residues. A J-beta primer mix and a sample-barcoded 5' primer were used in a second PCR of roughly 7 to 12 cycles. TCRdb reanalysed the 5' RACE reads using MiXCR and keeps one entry per CDR3 protein. The table shows fewer than 1,000,000 distinct CDR3 sequences, with around 45% occurring only once. The origin of this receptor is a man at least 80 years old in good health. The sequenced material came from blood. The gene calls are TRBV20-1 and TRBJ2-5, with D possibly TRBD2 on 6 matching bases. The CDR3 DNA reads as TGCAGTGCTAGAGATTTTTCCGCGCGGGACCAGAGGGTGGGAGAGACCCAGTACTTC. Translated: CSARDFSARDQRVGETQYF.